The 28 T cell receptor beta chains below were found in one sample sequenced in a study of blood T cell repertoires in COVID-19 (dated by TCRdb to 2019 to 2021). Libraries were prepared through the immunoSEQ multiplex PCR assay. In TCRdb, the immuneACCESS table is reduced to in-frame sequences with V and J assigned. These tables do not hold every clone; where another copy was compared, an unresolved V gene accounts for under half, and the others remain unexplained. This sample comprises some 120,000 clones, about 70% of them detected only once. The ten top clones hold over 5.5% of the sample. Sequencing was performed on peripheral blood. The source is an older man with COVID-19, enrolled during active disease.

The gene calls are TRBV28 and TRBJ1-2; unclear D gene. The CDR3 consists of 12 residues. From germline, CDR1 is MDHEN and CDR2 SYDVKM. V was pared by 3 bases and J by 2 bases, with 4 bases between. CDR3 amino acids: CASSLENYGYTF. The CDR3 DNA is TGTGCCAGCAGTTTGGAGAACTATGGCTACACCTTC.

The genes are TRBV9 and TRBJ2-2; 8 positions agree with TRBD2. The germline CDR1 and CDR2 sequences are SGDLS and YYNGEE. This CDR3 spans 16 amino acids. The V and J ends lost 1 base and 1 base, in that order; junction bases with no gene match: 3. The CDR3 is CASSVSTSGNTGELFF. The DNA of the CDR3 is TGTGCCAGCAGCGTATCTACTAGCGGGAACACCGGGGAGCTGTTTTTT.

The chain uses TRBV13 and TRBJ1-1; the D is unclear. Per germline, CDR1 PRHDT and CDR2 FYEKMQ (reference sequence). The CDR3 is 15 amino acids. Trimming cost V 5 bases and J 0 bases, with 13 bases left between them. The CDR3 here is CASSPSRDLNTEAFF. CDR3 sequence (DNA): TGTGCCAGCAGCCCCTCGCGGGATCTGAACACTGAAGCTTTCTTT.

The chain joins TRBV27 to TRBJ1-5, with D possibly being TRBD1 (5 bases). CDR1 and CDR2 (germline): MNHEY, SMNVEV (reference sequence). The CDR3 contains 14 residues. V shed 8 bases and J shed 5 bases, with 16 bases lying between them. The CDR3 DNA is TGTGCCAGCGGCTTTTTGCAGGGCGATCAGCCCCAGCATTTT. Amino acids: CASGFLQGDQPQHF.

The chain has TRBV28 and TRBJ2-7, with TRBD1 identical over 8 bases. The length of the CDR3 is 14 residues. Looked up from germline, CDR1 is MDHEN and CDR2 is SYDVKM. J was trimmed by 6 bases and V by 6 bases; bases with no gene match: 10. CDR3 sequence reads: CASSQFQGAGEQYF. CDR3 DNA: TGTGCCAGCAGCCAGTTTCAGGGGGCGGGCGAGCAGTACTTC.

The rearrangement links TRBV28 to TRBJ2-7; D may be TRBD2 (6 bases). Germline CDR1 and CDR2: MDHEN and SYDVKM. The CDR3 has 12 amino acids. V lost 10 bases to trimming and J lost 2 bases, with 12 bases between them. As DNA, the CDR3 is TGTGCCACCAACGGGAGCCCCTACGAGCAGTACTTC. This translates into CATNGSPYEQYF.

The chain couples TRBV29-1 to TRBJ1-2; 7 bases match TRBD1. Germline CDR1 reads SQVTM; CDR2 reads ANQGSEA. The CDR3 length is 13 residues. J was trimmed by 2 bases and V by 4 bases; bases with no gene match: 4. The CDR3 sequence is CSVGTGANYGYTF. CDR3 sequence (DNA): TGCAGCGTTGGGACAGGCGCCAACTATGGCTACACCTTC.

V gene TRBV6-6 combines with J gene TRBJ1-1; D call uncertain. The CDR3 loop spans 13 amino acids. V lost 4 bases to trimming and J lost 1 base, with 7 bases between them. Germline-derived CDR1 and CDR2 are MNHNY and SVGAGI (reference sequence). CDR3 coding DNA: TGTGCCAGCAGTTTACTCCAGAACACTGAAGCTTTCTTT. It translates to CASSLLQNTEAFF.

The chain uses TRBV2 and TRBJ2-2, with a possible D match to TRBD1 (6 bases). Between the trimmed V and J ends, which lost 7 bases and 6 bases, there was a span of 15 bases. The CDR3 length is 14 residues. Germline loops: CDR1 SNHLY, CDR2 FYNNEI. CDR3 in amino acids: CASTGPGASGELFF. DNA for the CDR3: TGTGCCAGCACAGGGCCAGGGGCCTCCGGGGAGCTGTTTTTT.

The chain links TRBV9 to TRBJ2-1; 9 bases agree with TRBD1. V lost 3 bases, J lost 8 bases, and 9 bases stayed unmatched. CDR1 is SGDLS and CDR2 is YYNGEE in the germline V gene. This CDR3 is built from 15 residues. The CDR3 loop is CASSEFRDREDEQFF. The CDR3, as DNA: TGTGCCAGCAGCGAATTCCGGGACAGGGAGGATGAGCAGTTCTTC.

The rearrangement uses TRBV9 and TRBJ2-5; 7 nucleotides agree with TRBD2. The CDR3 runs to 16 residues. In germline, CDR1 is SGDLS, CDR2 YYNGEE. V lost 1 base and J lost 3; bases outside the gene matches: 9. The CDR3 sequence is CASSVSGLVTKETQYF. The CDR3 DNA reads as TGTGCCAGCAGCGTATCTGGACTAGTCACCAAAGAGACCCAGTACTTC. The whole variable domain, filled in from reference TRBV9 and TRBJ2-5, reads DSGVTQTPKHLITATGQRVTLRCSPRSGDLSVYWYQQSLDQGLQFLIQYYNGEERAKGNILERFSAQQFPDLHSELNLSSLELGDSALYFCASSVSGLVTKETQYFGPGTRLLVL.

The chain joins TRBV28 to TRBJ2-7; tentatively, D is TRBD1 (6 bases). The V gene lost 4 bases and the J gene lost 4 bases, with 14 bases spanning the gap. Looked up from germline, CDR1 is MDHEN and CDR2 is SYDVKM. The CDR3 has 14 amino acids. The CDR3 reads CASSSWGLGYEQYF. Here the CDR3 DNA reads TGTGCCAGCAGTTCTTGGGGGCTCGGGTACGAGCAGTACTTC.

V usage is TRBV3-1 (or the pseudogene TRBV3-2) and J usage is TRBJ1-3; 7 nucleotides agree with TRBD1. V dropped 0 bases and J dropped 7; count of bases not matched to a gene: 18. CDR3 size: 19 residues. CDR1 is LGHDT and CDR2 is YNNKEL in the germline V gene (reference sequence). As DNA, the CDR3 is TGTGCCAGCAGCCAAGAGAGGGAGAGGCAGGGGGGTTCGTGGAACACCATATATTTT. Amino acids: CASSQERERQGGSWNTIYF.

There are a few counts of this clone. The chain carries TRBV5-6 and TRBJ2-5; 13 bases are a match to TRBD2. The J segment lost 4 bases and the V segment lost 2 bases, leaving 5 bases of the junction unmatched. The V gene's germline CDR1 is SGHDT and CDR2 YYEEEE. The CDR3 loop spans 16 amino acids. The CDR3 here is CASSLGLAGVRETQYF. CDR3 bases: TGTGCCAGCAGCTTAGGACTAGCGGGAGTCAGAGAGACCCAGTACTTC.

This clone has just one count. The rearrangement links TRBV5-1 to TRBJ2-7; the match to TRBD1 covers 7 bases. This CDR3 contains 15 residues. The ends lost 2 bases at V and 0 bases at J; junction bases unmatched: 5. From germline, CDR1 is SGHRS and CDR2 YFSETQ. DNA of the CDR3: TGCGCCAGCAGCTTTACGGGACAGCCCTCCTACGAGCAGTACTTC. Protein sequence: CASSFTGQPSYEQYF.

The chain is built from TRBV28 and TRBJ2-5, with D tentatively TRBD2 (5 bases). The length of the CDR3 is 12 residues. V was cut by 8 bases and J by 2 bases, with 9 bases left in between. CDR1 is MDHEN and CDR2 is SYDVKM in the germline V gene. The CDR3 region is CASGSRQETQYF. CDR3 bases: TGTGCCAGCGGGAGTCGGCAAGAGACCCAGTACTTC.

The chain recombines TRBV28 with TRBJ1-6, with TRBD1 identical over 7 bases. This CDR3 spans 15 amino acids. The ends lost 7 bases at V and 5 bases at J; junction bases unmatched: 8. CDR1 is MDHEN, CDR2 SYDVKM, per germline. The CDR3 region is CASTKRGQDNSPLHF. DNA of the CDR3: TGTGCCAGCACGAAGAGGGGGCAAGATAATTCACCCCTCCACTTT.

The chain couples TRBV13 to TRBJ1-4, with D uncertain. The CDR3 has 16 amino acids. Germline lookup yields CDR1 PRHDT and CDR2 FYEKMQ (reference sequence). The germline V and J ends were trimmed by 2 bases and 4 bases, with 14 bases remaining between them. The CDR3 reads CASSLRVEGNNEKLFF. The CDR3 DNA sequence: TGTGCCAGCAGCTTAAGGGTCGAGGGAAATAATGAAAAACTGTTTTTT.

The V and J genes are TRBV7-2 and TRBJ1-5; 8 positions match TRBD1. CDR3 size: 16 residues. Unmatched junction bases numbered 7, after V lost 1 base and J lost 5 bases. CDR1 and CDR2 (germline): SGHTA, FQGNSA. CDR3 region: CASSLDSDRDYQPQHF. Here the CDR3 DNA reads TGTGCCAGCAGCTTAGACTCGGACAGGGACTATCAGCCCCAGCATTTT.

The V and J genes are TRBV7-9 and TRBJ2-1; 12 bases align to TRBD2. The germline CDR1 and CDR2 sequences are SEHNR and FQNEAQ (reference sequence). CDR3 length: 18 residues. V shed 2 bases and J 7 bases; nucleotides not matched to a gene: 12. The chain's CDR3 is CASSLPYRLAGVRNEQFF. For the CDR3, the DNA is TGTGCCAGCAGCTTACCCTATCGACTAGCGGGAGTTAGGAATGAGCAGTTCTTC. Complete variable domain (other parts from reference TRBV7-9 and TRBJ2-1): DTGVSQNPRHKITKRGQNVTFRCDPISEHNRLYWYRQTLGQGPEFLTYFQNEAQLEKSRLLSDRFSAERPKGSFSTLEIQRTEQGDSAMYLCASSLPYRLAGVRNEQFFGPGTRLTVL.

The chain is built from TRBV30 and TRBJ2-7; D gene unclear. V dropped 0 bases and J dropped 5 bases, with 8 bases sitting between them. The CDR3 has 12 amino acids. Per germline, CDR1 GTSNPN and CDR2 SVGIG (reference sequence). CDR3 sequence reads: CAWSVEMHEQYF. CDR3 sequence (DNA): TGTGCCTGGAGTGTAGAGATGCACGAGCAGTACTTC.

This clone was counted ten times or more. The rearrangement joins TRBV7-9 to TRBJ2-2, with TRBD2 as a possible D gene (6 bases). The CDR3 has 13 residues. Germline V CDR1 and CDR2: SEHNR, FQNEAQ (reference sequence). Trimming removed 7 bases from V and 7 bases from J, with 13 bases in between. The CDR3: CASNPSENGELFF. Written as DNA, the CDR3 is TGTGCCAGCAACCCTAGCGAAAACGGGGAGCTGTTTTTT.

The V and J genes are TRBV12-2 and TRBJ1-2; the table's D call, TRBD1, has no DNA check behind it. TRBV12-2 is a listed pseudogene. The CDR3 is 15 amino acids. In DNA, the CDR3 is TGTGCAAGTCGCTTAGGGGACAGCGGAAGGTACGGCTACACCTTC. It yields the protein CASRLGDSGRYGYTF.

The V call is TRBV25-1, the J call TRBJ2-3; D is possibly TRBD1 (6 bases). The CDR3 runs to 18 residues. CDR1 and CDR2 (germline): MGHDK, SYGVNS. The ends were cut back, 5 bases at V and 2 bases at J, with 23 bases in the middle. The CDR3 spells CASSRAPRGYLDTDTQYF. The CDR3 DNA sequence: TGTGCCAGCAGTCGTGCTCCCAGGGGTTACCTAGACACAGATACGCAGTATTTT.

To note about this clone: This sample includes further DNA sequences coding for the same CDR3. The J gene is TRBJ1-2, the V gene TRBV19; D is uncertain. This CDR3 is 12 amino acids long. From germline, CDR1 is LNHDA and CDR2 SQIVND (reference sequence). V was cut by 2 bases and J by 6 bases, with 7 bases left in between. The CDR3 is CASSIRRDGYTF. The DNA for the CDR3 is TGTGCCAGTAGTATAAGAAGAGATGGCTACACCTTC. Supplemented by reference TRBV19 and TRBJ1-2, the full variable domain reads DGGITQSPKYLFRKEGQNVTLSCEQNLNHDAMYWYRQDPGQGLRLIYYSQIVNDFQKGDIAEGYSVSREKKESFPLTVTSAQKNPTAFYLCASSIRRDGYTFGSGTRLTVV.

This clone was detected a few times. The chain links TRBV19 to TRBJ1-2; D remains unclear. CDR3 size: 16 residues. Germline V gene data show CDR1 as LNHDA and CDR2 as SQIVND (reference sequence). V was cut by 4 bases and J by 4 bases, with 19 bases left in between. The CDR3 reads CASSTPGAVYSYGYTF. The CDR3 coding sequence is TGTGCCAGTAGTACGCCGGGAGCAGTATATTCCTATGGCTACACCTTC.

The chain links TRBV5-1 to TRBJ2-3; 12 bases align to TRBD2. Unmatched junction bases numbered 7, after V lost 0 bases and J lost 8 bases. This CDR3 spans 16 amino acids. Per germline, CDR1 SGHRS and CDR2 YFSETQ. CDR3 nucleotide sequence: TGCGCCAGCAGCTTGGACTCGGGACTAGCGGGTACTACGCAGTATTTT. It translates to CASSLDSGLAGTTQYF.

This clone was seen more than once but under ten times. The genes are TRBV11-2 and TRBJ2-3; 7 nucleotides agree with TRBD2. Germline assignment: CDR1 SGHAT and CDR2 FQNNGV. Unmatched junction bases numbered 10, after V lost 1 base and J lost 6 bases. The CDR3 consists of 16 residues. CDR3 sequence reads: CASSLGSSGPWDTQYF. For the CDR3, the DNA is TGTGCCAGCAGCTTAGGTAGTAGCGGGCCCTGGGATACGCAGTATTTT.